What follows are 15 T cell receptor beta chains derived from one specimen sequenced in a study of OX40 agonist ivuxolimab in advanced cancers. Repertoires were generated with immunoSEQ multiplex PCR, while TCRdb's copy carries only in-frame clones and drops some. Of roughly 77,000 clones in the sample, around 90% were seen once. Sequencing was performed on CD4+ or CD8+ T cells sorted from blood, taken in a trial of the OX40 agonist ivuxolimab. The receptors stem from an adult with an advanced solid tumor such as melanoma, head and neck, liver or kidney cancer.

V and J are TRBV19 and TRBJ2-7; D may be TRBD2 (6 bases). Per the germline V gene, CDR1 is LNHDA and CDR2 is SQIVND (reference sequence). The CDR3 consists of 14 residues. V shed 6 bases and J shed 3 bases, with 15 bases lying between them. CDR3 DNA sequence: TGTGCCAGTAGATCTCCCACAGCGGGCTACGAGCAGTACTTC. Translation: CASRSPTAGYEQYF.

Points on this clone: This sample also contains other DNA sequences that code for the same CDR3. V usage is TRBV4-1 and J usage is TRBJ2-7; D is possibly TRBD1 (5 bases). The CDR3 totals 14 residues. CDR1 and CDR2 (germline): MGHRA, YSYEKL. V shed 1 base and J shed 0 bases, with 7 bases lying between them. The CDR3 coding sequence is TGCGCCAGCAGCCAAGGTGACAGCTCCTACGAGCAGTACTTC. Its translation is CASSQGDSSYEQYF.

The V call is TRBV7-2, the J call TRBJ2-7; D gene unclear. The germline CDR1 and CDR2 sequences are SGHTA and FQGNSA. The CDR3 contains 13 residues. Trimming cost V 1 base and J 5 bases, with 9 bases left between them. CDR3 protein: CASSLVVTDEQYF. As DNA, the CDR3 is TGTGCCAGCAGCTTAGTAGTGACGGACGAGCAGTACTTC.

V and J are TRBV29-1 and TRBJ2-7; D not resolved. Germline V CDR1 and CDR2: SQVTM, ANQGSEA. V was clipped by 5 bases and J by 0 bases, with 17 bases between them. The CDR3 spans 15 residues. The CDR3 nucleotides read TGCAGCGTTTGCATCCTGGAAAACAGCTCCTACGAGCAGTACTTC. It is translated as CSVCILENSSYEQYF.

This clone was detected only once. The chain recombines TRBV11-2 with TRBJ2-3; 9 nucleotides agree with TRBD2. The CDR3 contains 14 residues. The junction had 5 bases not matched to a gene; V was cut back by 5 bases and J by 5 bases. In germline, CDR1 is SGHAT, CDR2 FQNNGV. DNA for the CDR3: TGTGCCAGCAGCCGCGGGACTAGCTTAGATACGCAGTATTTT. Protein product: CASSRGTSLDTQYF. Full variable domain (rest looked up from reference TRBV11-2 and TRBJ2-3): EAGVAQSPRYKIIEKRQSVAFWCNPISGHATLYWYQQILGQGPKLLIQFQNNGVVDDSQLPKDRFSAERLKGVDSTLKIQPAKLEDSAVYLCASSRGTSLDTQYFGPGTRLTVL.

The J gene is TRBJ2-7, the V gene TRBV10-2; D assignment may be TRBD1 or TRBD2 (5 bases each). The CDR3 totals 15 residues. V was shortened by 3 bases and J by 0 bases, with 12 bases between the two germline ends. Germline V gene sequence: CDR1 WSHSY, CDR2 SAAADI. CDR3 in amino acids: CASSDRDRSSYEQYF. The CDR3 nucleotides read TGCGCCAGCAGTGACCGGGACCGGAGCTCCTACGAGCAGTACTTC.

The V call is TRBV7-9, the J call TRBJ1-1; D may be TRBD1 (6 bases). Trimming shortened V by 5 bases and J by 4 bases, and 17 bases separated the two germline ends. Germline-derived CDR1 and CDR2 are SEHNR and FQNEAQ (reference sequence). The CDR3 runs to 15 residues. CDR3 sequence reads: CASSGGRGLGTEAFF. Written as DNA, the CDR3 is TGTGCCAGCAGCGGGGGGCGGGGACTTGGCACTGAAGCTTTCTTT.

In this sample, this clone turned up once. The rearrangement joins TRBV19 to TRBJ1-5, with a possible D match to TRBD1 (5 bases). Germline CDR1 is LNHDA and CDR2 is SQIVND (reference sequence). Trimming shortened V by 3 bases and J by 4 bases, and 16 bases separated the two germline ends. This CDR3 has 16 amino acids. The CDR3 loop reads CASSIPWEGKNQPQHF. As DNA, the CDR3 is TGTGCCAGTAGTATCCCATGGGAGGGGAAAAATCAGCCCCAGCATTTT.

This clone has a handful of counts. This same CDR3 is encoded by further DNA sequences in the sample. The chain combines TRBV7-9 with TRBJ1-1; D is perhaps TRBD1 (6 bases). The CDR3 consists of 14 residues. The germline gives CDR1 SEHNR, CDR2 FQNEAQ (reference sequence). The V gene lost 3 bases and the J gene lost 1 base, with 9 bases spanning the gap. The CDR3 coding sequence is TGTGCCAGCAGCTTTCAAGGGGGGAACACTGAAGCTTTCTTT. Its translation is CASSFQGGNTEAFF.

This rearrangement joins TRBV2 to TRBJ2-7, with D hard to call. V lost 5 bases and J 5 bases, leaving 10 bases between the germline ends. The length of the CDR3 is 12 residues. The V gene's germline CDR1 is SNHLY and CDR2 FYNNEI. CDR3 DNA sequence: TGTGCCAGCAGTTCCGACTGGAACGAGCAGTACTTC. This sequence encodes CASSSDWNEQYF.

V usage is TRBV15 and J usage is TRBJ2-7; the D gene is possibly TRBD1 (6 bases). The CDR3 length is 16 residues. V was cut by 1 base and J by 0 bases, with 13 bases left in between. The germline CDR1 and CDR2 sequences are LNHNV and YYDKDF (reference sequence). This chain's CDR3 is CATSRGRDTSSYEQYF. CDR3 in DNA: TGTGCCACCAGCAGAGGCCGGGACACCAGCTCCTACGAGCAGTACTTC.

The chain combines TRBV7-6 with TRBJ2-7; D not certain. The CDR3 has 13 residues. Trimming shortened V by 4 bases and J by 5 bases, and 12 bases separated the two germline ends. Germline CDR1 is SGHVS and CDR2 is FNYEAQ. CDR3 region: CASSSDHIHEQYF. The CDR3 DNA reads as TGTGCCAGCAGCTCGGACCATATCCACGAGCAGTACTTC.

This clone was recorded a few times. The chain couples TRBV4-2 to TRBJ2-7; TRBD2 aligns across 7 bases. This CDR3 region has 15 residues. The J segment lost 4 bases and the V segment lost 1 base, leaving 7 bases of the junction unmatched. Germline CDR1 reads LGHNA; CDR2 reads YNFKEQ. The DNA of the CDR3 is TGTGCCAGCAGCCAAGTAGATGGCGGGGGTTACGAGCAGTACTTC. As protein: CASSQVDGGGYEQYF.

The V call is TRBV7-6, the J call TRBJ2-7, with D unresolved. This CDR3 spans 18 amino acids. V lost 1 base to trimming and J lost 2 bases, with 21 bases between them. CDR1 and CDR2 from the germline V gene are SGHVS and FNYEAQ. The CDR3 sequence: CASSLVPGDTEITYEQYF. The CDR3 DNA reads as TGTGCCAGCAGCTTAGTCCCGGGCGACACCGAGATTACCTACGAGCAGTACTTC.

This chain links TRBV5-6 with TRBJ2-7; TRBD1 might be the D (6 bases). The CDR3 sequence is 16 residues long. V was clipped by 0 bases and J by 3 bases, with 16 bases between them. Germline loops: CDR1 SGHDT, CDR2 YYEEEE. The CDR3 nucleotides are TGTGCCAGCAGCTTGGCGGGACACGGGACCTACTACGAGCAGTACTTC. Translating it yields CASSLAGHGTYYEQYF.